The 11 T cell receptor beta chains listed next were all sequenced from one sample in a study of T-cell memory formation after mild COVID-19. MiXCR was run by TCRdb on the 5' RACE reads, yielding one entry per CDR3 protein. The sample records about 150,000 distinct CDR3 sequences, about 5.7% being singletons. Specimen: PBMCs or a T cell subset sorted from them (not recorded which). The receptor source for this set is an adult woman who had mild COVID-19 (a few samples of this study predate the infection). Cell type and time point are not known.

This rearrangement joins TRBV2 to TRBJ2-6; D gene ambiguous. Trimming took off 7 bases at V and 0 bases at J, with 13 bases between the two ends. The CDR3 totals 16 residues. The germline V gene has CDR1 SNHLY and CDR2 FYNNEI. The CDR3, as DNA: TGTGCCAGCAAGAGGTCACTGATCTCTGGGGCCAACGTCCTGACTTTC. As protein: CASKRSLISGANVLTF.

This clonotype was counted many times. This chain links TRBV5-1 with TRBJ2-7, with D unresolved. Germline CDR1 reads SGHRS; CDR2 reads YFSETQ. Trimming shortened V by 0 bases and J by 2 bases, and 6 bases separated the two germline ends. The CDR3 is 13 residues long. The CDR3 DNA sequence: TGCGCCAGCAGCTTGGAAAGAGCCTACGAGCAGTACTTC. Encoded protein: CASSLERAYEQYF.

The table lists this clonotype with many counts. V gene TRBV7-9 combines with J gene TRBJ1-5; D is possibly TRBD1 (6 bases). The CDR3 consists of 17 residues. V dropped 1 base and J dropped 0 bases, with 13 bases sitting between them. CDR1 SEHNR and CDR2 FQNEAQ come from the germline V gene (reference sequence). The CDR3 bases are TGTGCCAGCAGCTTAGATGGCAGGGGCCGTAGCAATCAGCCCCAGCATTTT. Translation: CASSLDGRGRSNQPQHF.

This clonotype appeared many times. V usage is TRBV5-3 and J usage is TRBJ2-7; D gene ambiguous. TRBV5-3 is an ORF, with its function uncertain. The CDR3 extends over 10 amino acids. V gave up 3 bases and J gave up 9 bases, with 7 bases separating them. The CDR3 loop is CARSSSRQYF. CDR3 DNA sequence: TGTGCCAGAAGCTCGTCAAGGCAGTACTTC.

This clonotype has only a few counts. The chain carries TRBV19 and TRBJ2-3; a possible D gene is TRBD1 (6 bases). The germline gives CDR1 LNHDA, CDR2 SQIVND (reference sequence). V was cut by 6 bases and J by 4 bases, with 8 bases left in between. This CDR3 comprises 12 residues. CDR3 nucleotide sequence: TGTGCCAGTAGCGAGGGGGCAGATACGCAGTATTTT. Protein: CASSEGADTQYF.

This clonotype was counted a few times. The V gene is TRBV5-1, the J gene TRBJ2-1, with D possibly being TRBD2 (6 bases). The CDR3 covers 14 residues. CDR1 and CDR2 (germline): SGHRS, YFSETQ. Between the trimmed V and J ends, which lost 4 bases and 9 bases, there was a span of 17 bases. The chain's CDR3 is CASSTPRGSGEQFF. In DNA form, the CDR3 reads TGCGCCAGCAGCACACCTCGGGGGTCTGGTGAGCAGTTCTTC.

The J gene is TRBJ2-7, the V gene TRBV20-1; possibly TRBD1 for D (6 bases). The CDR3 covers 12 residues. From germline, CDR1 is DFQATT and CDR2 SNEGSKA (reference sequence). Deletions cut 7 bases from V and 3 bases from J, with 13 bases between. The CDR3 nucleotides are TGCAGTGGTACAGGGCCTAACTACGAGCAGTACTTC. The encoded protein is CSGTGPNYEQYF.

In its sample, this clonotype was seen many times. The rearrangement joins TRBV7-2 to TRBJ2-1; 12 nucleotides align to TRBD2. The CDR3 length is 16 residues. Germline V CDR1 and CDR2: SGHTA, FQGNSA. V lost 1 base and J lost 7; bases outside the gene matches: 5. DNA of the CDR3: TGTGCCAGCAGCTTAGAGTCAACTAGCGGGAGGAATGAGCAGTTCTTC. Encoded protein: CASSLESTSGRNEQFF.

J is TRBJ1-3 and V is TRBV6-2 or TRBV6-3; D perhaps matches TRBD1 (5 bases). The CDR3 is 14 amino acids. Germline CDR1 is MNHEY and CDR2 is SVGEGT. The CDR3 protein is CASRGSHSGNTIYF. Written as DNA, the CDR3 is TGTGCTTCTCGGGGGAGCCACTCTGGAAACACCATATATTTT.

This clonotype has only a few counts. V and J are TRBV4-2 and TRBJ2-3; 12 bases agree with TRBD2. Germline V gene lookup returns CDR1 LGHNA and CDR2 YNFKEQ. The V and J ends lost 0 bases and 0 bases, in that order; junction bases with no gene match: 1. CDR3 length: 17 residues. CDR3 sequence: CASSQDGTSGSTDTQYF. The CDR3 DNA reads as TGTGCCAGCAGCCAAGACGGGACTAGCGGGAGCACAGATACGCAGTATTTT.

This clonotype was observed at least ten times. V gene TRBV29-1 combines with J gene TRBJ2-1; the D gene could be TRBD1 or TRBD2 (5 bases each). The V gene's germline CDR1 is SQVTM and CDR2 ANQGSEA. Trimming took 6 bases from V and 10 from J, leaving 13 bases between them. The CDR3 is 11 residues long. CDR3 bases: TGCAGCGTGGTGGGACCCGGGGAGCAGTTCTTC. Translated, it gives CSVVGPGEQFF.